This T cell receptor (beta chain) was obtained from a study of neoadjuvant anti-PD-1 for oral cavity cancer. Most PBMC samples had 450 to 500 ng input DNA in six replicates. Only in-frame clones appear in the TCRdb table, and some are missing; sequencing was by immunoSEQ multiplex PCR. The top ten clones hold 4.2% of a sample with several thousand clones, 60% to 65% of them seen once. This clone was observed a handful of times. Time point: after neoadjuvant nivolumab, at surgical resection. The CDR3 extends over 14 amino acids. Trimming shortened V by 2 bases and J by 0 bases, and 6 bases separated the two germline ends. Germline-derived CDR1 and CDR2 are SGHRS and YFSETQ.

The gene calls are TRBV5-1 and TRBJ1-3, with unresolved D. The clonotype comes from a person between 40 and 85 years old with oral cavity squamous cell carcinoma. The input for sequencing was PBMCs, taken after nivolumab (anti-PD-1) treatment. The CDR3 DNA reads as TGCGCCAGCAGCTTAGGCGCCTCTGGAAACACCATATATTTT. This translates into CASSLGASGNTIYF.